The 4 T cell receptor beta chains listed next were all sequenced from one sample in a study of graft-versus-host responses after intestinal transplantation. Here immunoSEQ multiplex PCR was the method, and the copy in TCRdb shows in-frame clones only, minus some. The table has around 120,000 clones, just under 95% seen once. For these receptors, no antigen is known. Sequenced here: unstimulated CD4+ T cells sorted from spleen or lymph node cells, sampled before intestinal transplant. These receptor sequences come from a human donor who received an intestinal transplant.

This sequence joins TRBV15 and TRBJ2-7, with D perhaps matching TRBD2 (6 bases). Germline assignment: CDR1 LNHNV and CDR2 YYDKDF (reference sequence). CDR3 size: 15 residues. Trimming took off 0 bases at V and 0 bases at J, with 9 bases between the two ends. CDR3 coding DNA: TGTGCCACCAGCAGAGATCTGCGGGACTCCTACGAGCAGTACTTC. Its translation is CATSRDLRDSYEQYF.

The chain couples TRBV10-2 to TRBJ2-2, with 9 bases aligning to TRBD2. The CDR3 runs to 16 residues. Germline assignment: CDR1 WSHSY and CDR2 SAAADI. V lost 4 bases to trimming and J lost 8 bases; unmatched junction nucleotides: 11. The CDR3: CASSVLLAGFSGELFF. In DNA, the CDR3 is TGCGCCAGCAGTGTATTGCTAGCGGGATTCTCTGGGGAGCTGTTTTTT.

The chain is built from TRBV6-5 and TRBJ2-5; 8 nucleotides line up with TRBD2. Trimming took 2 bases from V and 2 from J; bases not matched to a gene: 4. The CDR3 contains 15 residues. Germline CDR1 is MNHEY and CDR2 is SVGAGI. Here the CDR3 reads CASSYRAGGQETQYF. CDR3 DNA: TGTGCCAGCAGTTACAGGGCGGGAGGACAAGAGACCCAGTACTTC.

This clone showed up just once. The chain joins TRBV11-2 to TRBJ2-5, with TRBD2 identical over 7 bases. The CDR3 spans 12 residues. The ends lost 4 bases at V and 13 bases at J; junction bases unmatched: 9. Germline assignment: CDR1 SGHAT and CDR2 FQNNGV. DNA of the CDR3: TGTGCCAGCAGCTCACCGGCGGGGGTGTGGTACTTC. Amino acids: CASSSPAGVWYF.